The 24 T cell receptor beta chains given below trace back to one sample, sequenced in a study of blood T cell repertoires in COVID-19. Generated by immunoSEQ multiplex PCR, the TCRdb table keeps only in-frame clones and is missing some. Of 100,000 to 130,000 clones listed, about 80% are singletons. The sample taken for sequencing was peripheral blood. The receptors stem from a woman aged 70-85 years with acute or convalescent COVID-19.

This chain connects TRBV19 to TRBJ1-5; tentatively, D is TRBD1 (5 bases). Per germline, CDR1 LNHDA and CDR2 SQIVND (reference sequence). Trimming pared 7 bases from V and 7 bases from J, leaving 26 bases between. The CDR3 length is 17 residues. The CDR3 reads CASTSGRGGARNQPQHF. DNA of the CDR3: TGTGCCAGTACCTCTGGTCGGGGAGGGGCGCGGAACCAGCCCCAGCATTTT.

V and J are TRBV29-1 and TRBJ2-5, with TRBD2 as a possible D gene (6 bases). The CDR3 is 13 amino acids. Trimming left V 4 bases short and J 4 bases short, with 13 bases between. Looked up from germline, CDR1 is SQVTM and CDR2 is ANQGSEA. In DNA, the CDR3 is TGCAGCGTTGGGTCGGGGGAACCAGAGACCCAGTACTTC. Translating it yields CSVGSGEPETQYF.

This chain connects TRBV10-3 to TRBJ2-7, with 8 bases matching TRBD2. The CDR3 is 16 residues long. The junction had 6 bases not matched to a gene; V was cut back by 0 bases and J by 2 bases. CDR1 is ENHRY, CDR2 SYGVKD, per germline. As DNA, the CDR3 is TGTGCCATCAGTGAGTCGAGGGCTAGCGGGCCCTACGAGCAGTACTTC. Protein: CAISESRASGPYEQYF.

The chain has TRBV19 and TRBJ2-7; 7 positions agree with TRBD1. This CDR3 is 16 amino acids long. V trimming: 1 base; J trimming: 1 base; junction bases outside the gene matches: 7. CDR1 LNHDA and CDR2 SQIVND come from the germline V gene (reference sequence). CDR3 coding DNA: TGTGCCAGTAGTATAGCCCGGACAGGTTCATCCTACGAGCAGTACTTC. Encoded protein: CASSIARTGSSYEQYF.

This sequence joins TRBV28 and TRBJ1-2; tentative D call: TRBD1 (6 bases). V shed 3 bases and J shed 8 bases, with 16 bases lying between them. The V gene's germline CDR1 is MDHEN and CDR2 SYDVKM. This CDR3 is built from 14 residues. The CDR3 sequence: CASSLSGARKGYTF. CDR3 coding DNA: TGTGCCAGCAGTTTGTCAGGGGCCCGGAAGGGCTACACCTTC.

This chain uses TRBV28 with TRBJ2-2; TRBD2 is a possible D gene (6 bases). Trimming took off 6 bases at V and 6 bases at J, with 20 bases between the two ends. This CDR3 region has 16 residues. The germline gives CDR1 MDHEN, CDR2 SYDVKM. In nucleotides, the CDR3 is TGTGCCAGCAGAACGGACGGACGGGGGACTGCCGGGGAGCTGTTTTTT. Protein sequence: CASRTDGRGTAGELFF.

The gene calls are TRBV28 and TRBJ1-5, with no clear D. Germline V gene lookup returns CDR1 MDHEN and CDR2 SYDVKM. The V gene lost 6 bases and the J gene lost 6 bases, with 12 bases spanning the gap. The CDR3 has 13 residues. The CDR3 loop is CASRVENPQPQHF. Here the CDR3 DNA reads TGTGCCAGCAGAGTCGAGAATCCTCAGCCCCAGCATTTT. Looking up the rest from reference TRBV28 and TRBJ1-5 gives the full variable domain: DVKVTQSSRYLVKRTGEKVFLECVQDMDHENMFWYRQDPGLGLRLIYFSYDVKMKEKGDIPEGYSVSREKKERFSLILESASTNQTSMYLCASRVENPQPQHFGDGTRLSIL.

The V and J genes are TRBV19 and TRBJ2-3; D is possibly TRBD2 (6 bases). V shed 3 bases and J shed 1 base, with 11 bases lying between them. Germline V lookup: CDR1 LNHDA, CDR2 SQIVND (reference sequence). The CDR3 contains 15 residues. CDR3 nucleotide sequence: TGTGCCAGTAGTATGGGGTCGGGAGGCACAGATACGCAGTATTTT. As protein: CASSMGSGGTDTQYF.

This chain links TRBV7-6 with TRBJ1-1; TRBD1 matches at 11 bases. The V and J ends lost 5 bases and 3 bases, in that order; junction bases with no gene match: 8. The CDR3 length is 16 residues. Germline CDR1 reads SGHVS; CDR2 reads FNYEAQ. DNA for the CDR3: TGTGCCAGCAGCCTAGAACCGGGACAGGGGGACACTGAAGCTTTCTTT. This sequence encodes CASSLEPGQGDTEAFF.

CDR3 amino acids: CASSQTPRTDSGNTIYF. DNA for the CDR3: TGCGCCAGCAGCCAAACTCCTCGGACAGACTCTGGAAACACCATATATTTT. The J gene is TRBJ1-3, the V gene TRBV4-1; a possible D gene is TRBD1 (6 bases). The CDR3 has 17 amino acids. Germline-derived CDR1 and CDR2 are MGHRA and YSYEKL. The V end lost 2 bases, the J end lost 0 bases, and 14 bases lay between the germline ends.

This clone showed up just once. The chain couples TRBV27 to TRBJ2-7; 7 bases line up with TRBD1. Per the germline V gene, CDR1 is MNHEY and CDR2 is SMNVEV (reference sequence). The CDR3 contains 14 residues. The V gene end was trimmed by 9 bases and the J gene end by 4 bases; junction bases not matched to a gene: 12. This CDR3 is CASGPTGPPYEQYF. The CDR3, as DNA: TGTGCCAGTGGACCGACAGGGCCCCCTTACGAGCAGTACTTC.

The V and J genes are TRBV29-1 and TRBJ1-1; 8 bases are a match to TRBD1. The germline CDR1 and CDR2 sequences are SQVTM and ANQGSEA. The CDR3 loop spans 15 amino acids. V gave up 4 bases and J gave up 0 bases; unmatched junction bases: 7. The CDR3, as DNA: TGCAGCGTTGCGTGGGACAGGTTCATGAACACTGAAGCTTTCTTT. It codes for CSVAWDRFMNTEAFF.

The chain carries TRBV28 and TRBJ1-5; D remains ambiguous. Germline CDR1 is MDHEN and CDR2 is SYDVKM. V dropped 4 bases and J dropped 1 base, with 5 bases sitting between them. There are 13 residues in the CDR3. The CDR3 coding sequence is TGTGCCAGCAGTTCAGGCAGCAATCAGCCCCAGCATTTT. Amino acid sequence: CASSSGSNQPQHF.

CDR3 DNA sequence: TGCGCCAGCAGCCGGGTGGGGGGAAGAACAGACGAGCAGTACTTC. The encoded protein is CASSRVGGRTDEQYF. The gene calls are TRBV5-1 and TRBJ2-7, with D tentatively TRBD2 (6 bases). This CDR3 has 15 residues. Germline V gene sequence: CDR1 SGHRS, CDR2 YFSETQ. The germline V and J ends were trimmed by 4 bases and 5 bases, with 19 bases remaining between them.

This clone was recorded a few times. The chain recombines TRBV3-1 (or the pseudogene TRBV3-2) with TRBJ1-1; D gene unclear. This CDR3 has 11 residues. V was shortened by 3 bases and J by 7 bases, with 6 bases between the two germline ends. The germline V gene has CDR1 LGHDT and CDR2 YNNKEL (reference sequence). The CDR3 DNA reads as TGTGCCAGCAGCCAGTTTCGTGAAGCTTTCTTT. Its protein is CASSQFREAFF.

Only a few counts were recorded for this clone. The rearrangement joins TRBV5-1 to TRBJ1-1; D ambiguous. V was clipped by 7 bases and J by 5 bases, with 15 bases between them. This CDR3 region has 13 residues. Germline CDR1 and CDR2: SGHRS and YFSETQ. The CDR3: CASREGGKTEAFF. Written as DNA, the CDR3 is TGCGCCAGCCGCGAGGGAGGAAAAACTGAAGCTTTCTTT.

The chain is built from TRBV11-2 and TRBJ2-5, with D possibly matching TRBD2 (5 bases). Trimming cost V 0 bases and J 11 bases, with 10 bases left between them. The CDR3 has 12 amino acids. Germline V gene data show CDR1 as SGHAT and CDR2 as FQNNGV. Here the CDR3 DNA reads TGTGCCAGCAGCTTAGATCGACGGGGACAGTACTTC. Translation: CASSLDRRGQYF.

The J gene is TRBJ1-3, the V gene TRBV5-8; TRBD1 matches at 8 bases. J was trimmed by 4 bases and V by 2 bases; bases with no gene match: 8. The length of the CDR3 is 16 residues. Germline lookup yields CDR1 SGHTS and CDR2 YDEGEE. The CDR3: CASSFAQGAYGNTIYF. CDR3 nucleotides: TGTGCCAGCAGCTTCGCCCAGGGGGCCTACGGAAACACCATATATTTT. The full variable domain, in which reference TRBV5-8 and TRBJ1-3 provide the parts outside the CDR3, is EAGVTQSPTHLIKTRGQQATLRCSPISGHTSVYWYQQALGLGLQFLLWYDEGEERNRGNFPPRFSGRQFPNYSSELNVNALELEDSALYLCASSFAQGAYGNTIYFGEGSWLTVV.

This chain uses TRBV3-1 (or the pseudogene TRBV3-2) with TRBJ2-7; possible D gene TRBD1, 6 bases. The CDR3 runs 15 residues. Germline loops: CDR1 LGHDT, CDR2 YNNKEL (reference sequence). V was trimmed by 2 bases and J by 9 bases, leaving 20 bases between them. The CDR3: CASSQSTGTYDGQYF. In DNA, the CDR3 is TGTGCCAGCAGCCAAAGCACGGGGACATATGATGGGCAGTACTTC.

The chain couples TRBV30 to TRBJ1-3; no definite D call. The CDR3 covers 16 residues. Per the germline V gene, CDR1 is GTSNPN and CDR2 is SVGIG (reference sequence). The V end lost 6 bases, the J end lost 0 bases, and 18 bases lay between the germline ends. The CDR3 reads CACRHSGWNSGNTIYF. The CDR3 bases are TGTGCCTGTCGTCATTCAGGCTGGAACTCTGGAAACACCATATATTTT.

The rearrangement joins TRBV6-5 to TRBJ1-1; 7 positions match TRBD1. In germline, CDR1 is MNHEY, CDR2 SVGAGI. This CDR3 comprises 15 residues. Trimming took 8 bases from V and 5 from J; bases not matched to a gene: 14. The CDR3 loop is CASFRPGGPGTEAFF. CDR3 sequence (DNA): TGTGCCAGCTTTCGACCAGGGGGGCCGGGAACTGAAGCTTTCTTT.

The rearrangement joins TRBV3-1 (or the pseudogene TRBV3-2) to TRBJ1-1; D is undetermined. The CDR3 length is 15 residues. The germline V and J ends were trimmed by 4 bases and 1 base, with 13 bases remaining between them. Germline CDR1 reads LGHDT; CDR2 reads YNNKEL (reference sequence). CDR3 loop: CASSLLAQENTEAFF. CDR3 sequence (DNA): TGTGCCAGCAGCCTACTCGCGCAGGAGAACACTGAAGCTTTCTTT.

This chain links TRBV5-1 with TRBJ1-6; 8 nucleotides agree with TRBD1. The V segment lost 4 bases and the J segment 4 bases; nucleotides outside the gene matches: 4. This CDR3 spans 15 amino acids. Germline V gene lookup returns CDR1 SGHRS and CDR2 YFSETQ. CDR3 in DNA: TGCGCCAGCAGCGGGGACAGGCCTTATAATTCACCCCTCCACTTT. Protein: CASSGDRPYNSPLHF.

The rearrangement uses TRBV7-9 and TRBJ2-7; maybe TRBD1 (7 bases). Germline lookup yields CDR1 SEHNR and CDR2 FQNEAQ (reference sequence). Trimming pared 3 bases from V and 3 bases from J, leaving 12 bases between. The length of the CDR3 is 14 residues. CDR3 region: CASSFAGQLYEQYV. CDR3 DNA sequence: TGTGCCAGCAGCTTCGCGGGACAGCTCTACGAGCAGTACGTC.